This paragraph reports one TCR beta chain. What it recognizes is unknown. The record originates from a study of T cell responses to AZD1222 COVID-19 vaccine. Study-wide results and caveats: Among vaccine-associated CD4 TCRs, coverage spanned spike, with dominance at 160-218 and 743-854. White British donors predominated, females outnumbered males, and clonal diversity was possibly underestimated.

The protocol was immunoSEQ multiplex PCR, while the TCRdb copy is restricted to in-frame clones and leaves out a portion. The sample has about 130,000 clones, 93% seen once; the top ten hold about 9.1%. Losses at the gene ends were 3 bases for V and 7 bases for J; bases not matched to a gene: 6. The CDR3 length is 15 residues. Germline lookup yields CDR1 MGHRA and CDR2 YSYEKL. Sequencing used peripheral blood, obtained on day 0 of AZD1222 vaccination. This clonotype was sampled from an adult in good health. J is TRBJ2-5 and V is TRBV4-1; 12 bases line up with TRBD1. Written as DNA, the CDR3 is TGCGCCAGCAGCCAGGGACAGGGGGCGCTGGGGACCCAGTACTTC. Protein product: CASSQGQGALGTQYF.